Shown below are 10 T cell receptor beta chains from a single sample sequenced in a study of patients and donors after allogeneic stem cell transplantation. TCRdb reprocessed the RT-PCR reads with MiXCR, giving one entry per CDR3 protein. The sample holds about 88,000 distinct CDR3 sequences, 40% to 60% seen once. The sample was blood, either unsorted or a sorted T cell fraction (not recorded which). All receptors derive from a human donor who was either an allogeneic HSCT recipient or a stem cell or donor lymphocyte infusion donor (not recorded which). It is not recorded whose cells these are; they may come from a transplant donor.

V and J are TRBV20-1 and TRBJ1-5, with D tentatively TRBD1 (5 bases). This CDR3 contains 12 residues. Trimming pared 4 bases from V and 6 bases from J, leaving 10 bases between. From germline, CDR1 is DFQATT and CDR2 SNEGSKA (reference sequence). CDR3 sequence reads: CSATGIRQPQHF. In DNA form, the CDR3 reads TGCAGTGCTACAGGGATCCGTCAGCCCCAGCATTTT.

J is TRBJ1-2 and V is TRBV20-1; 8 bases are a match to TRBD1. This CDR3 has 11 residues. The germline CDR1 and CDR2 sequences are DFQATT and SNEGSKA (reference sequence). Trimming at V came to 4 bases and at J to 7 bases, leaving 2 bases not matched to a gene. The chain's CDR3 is CSATDRVGYTF. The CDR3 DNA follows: TGCAGTGCTACGGACAGGGTTGGCTACACCTTC.

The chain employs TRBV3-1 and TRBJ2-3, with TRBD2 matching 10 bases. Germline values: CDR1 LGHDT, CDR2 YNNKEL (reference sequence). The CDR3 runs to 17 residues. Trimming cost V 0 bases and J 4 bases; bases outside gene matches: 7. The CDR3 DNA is TGTGCCAGCAGCCAAGATCTGAGCGGGAGGGGGCCAGATACGCAGTATTTT. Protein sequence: CASSQDLSGRGPDTQYF.

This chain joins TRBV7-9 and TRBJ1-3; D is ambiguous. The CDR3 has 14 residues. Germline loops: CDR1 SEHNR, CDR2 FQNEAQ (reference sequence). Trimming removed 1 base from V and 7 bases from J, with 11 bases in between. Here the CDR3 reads CASSLVSGRNTIYF. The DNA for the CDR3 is TGTGCCAGCAGCTTAGTCTCAGGACGGAACACCATATATTTT.

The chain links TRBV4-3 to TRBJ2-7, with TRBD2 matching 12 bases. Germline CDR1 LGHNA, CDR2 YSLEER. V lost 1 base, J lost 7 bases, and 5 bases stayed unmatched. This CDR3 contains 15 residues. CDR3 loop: CASSQGTSGVLEQYF. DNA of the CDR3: TGCGCCAGCAGCCAAGGGACTAGCGGGGTTCTTGAGCAGTACTTC.

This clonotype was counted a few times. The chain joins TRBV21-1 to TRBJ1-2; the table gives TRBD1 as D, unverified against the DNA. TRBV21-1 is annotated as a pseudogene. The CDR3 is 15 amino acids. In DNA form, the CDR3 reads TGTGCCAGCAGCCGTAGGGACGAGACAGGGGATGGCTACACCTTC. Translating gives CASSRRDETGDGYTF.

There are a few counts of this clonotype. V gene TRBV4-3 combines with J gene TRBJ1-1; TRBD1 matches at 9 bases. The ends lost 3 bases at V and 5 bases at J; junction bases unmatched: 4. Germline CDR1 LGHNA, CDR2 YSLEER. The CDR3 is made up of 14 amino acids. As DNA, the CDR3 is TGCGCCAGCAGCCACGGGACAGGGTGGACTGAAGCTTTCTTT. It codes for CASSHGTGWTEAFF.

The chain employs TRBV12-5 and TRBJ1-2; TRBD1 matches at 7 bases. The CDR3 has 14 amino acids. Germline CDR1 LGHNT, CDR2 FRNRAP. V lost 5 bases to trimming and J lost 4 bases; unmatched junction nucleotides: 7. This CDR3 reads CASGKQGNSYGYTF. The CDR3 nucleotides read TGTGCTAGTGGTAAACAGGGGAACTCCTATGGCTACACCTTC. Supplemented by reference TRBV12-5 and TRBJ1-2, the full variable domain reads DARVTQTPRHKVTEMGQEVTMRCQPILGHNTVFWYRQTMMQGLELLAYFRNRAPLDDSGMPKDRFSAEMPDATLATLKIQPSEPRDSAVYFCASGKQGNSYGYTFGSGTRLTVV.

The CDR3 sequence is CASSYYGRGTEAFF. The CDR3 region has the DNA TGTGCCAGCAGTTATTACGGAAGGGGCACTGAAGCTTTCTTT. V is TRBV6-2 or TRBV6-3 and J is TRBJ1-1, with D perhaps matching TRBD1 (5 bases). The germline gives CDR1 MNHEY, CDR2 SVGEGT. V lost 3 bases, J lost 4 bases, and 12 bases lay in between. This CDR3 is 14 amino acids long.

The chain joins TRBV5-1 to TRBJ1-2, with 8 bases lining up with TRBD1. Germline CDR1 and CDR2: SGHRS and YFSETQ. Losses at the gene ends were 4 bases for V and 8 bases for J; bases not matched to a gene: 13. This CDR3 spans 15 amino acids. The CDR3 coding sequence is TGCGCCAGCAGCAACGGACAGGGTGGACTAAGAGGCTACACCTTC. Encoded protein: CASSNGQGGLRGYTF. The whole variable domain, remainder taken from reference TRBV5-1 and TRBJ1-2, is KAGVTQTPRYLIKTRGQQVTLSCSPISGHRSVSWYQQTPGQGLQFLFEYFSETQRNKGNFPGRFSGRQFSNSRSEMNVSTLELGDSALYLCASSNGQGGLRGYTFGSGTRLTVV.